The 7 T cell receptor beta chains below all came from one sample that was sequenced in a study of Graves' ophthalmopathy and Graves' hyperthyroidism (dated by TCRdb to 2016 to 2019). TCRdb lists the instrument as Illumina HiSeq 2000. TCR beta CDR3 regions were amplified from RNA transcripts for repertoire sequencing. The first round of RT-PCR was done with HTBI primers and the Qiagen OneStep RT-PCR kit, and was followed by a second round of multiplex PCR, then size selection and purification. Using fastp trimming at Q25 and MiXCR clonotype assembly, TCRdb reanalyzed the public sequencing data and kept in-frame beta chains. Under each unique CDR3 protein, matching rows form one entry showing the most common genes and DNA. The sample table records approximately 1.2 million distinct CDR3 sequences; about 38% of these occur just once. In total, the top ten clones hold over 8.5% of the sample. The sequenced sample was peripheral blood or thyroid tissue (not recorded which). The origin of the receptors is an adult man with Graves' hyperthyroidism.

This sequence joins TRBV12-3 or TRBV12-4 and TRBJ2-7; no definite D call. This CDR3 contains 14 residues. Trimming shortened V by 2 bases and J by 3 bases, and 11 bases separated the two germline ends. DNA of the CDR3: TGTGCCAGCAGTTTAAATTCTCGGAACTACGAGCAGTACTTC. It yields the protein CASSLNSRNYEQYF.

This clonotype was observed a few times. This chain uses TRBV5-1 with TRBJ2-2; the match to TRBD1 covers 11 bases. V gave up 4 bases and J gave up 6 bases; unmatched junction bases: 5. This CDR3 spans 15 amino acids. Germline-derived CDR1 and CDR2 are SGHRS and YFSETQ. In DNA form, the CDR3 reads TGCGCCAGCAGCCCTGGGACAGGGGGTTCCGGGGAGCTGTTTTTT. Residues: CASSPGTGGSGELFF. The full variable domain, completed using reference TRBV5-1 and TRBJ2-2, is KAGVTQTPRYLIKTRGQQVTLSCSPISGHRSVSWYQQTPGQGLQFLFEYFSETQRNKGNFPGRFSGRQFSNSRSEMNVSTLELGDSALYLCASSPGTGGSGELFFGEGSRLTVL.

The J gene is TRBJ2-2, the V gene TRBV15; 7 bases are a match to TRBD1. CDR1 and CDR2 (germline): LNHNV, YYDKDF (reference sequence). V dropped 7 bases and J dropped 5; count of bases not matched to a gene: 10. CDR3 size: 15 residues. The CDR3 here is CATTIDRAITGELFF. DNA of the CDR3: TGTGCCACCACCATTGACAGGGCCATTACCGGGGAGCTGTTTTTT.

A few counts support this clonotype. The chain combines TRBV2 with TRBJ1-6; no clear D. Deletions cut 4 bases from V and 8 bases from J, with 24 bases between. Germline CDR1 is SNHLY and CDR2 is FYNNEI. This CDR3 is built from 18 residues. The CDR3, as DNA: TGTGCCAGCAGTGGGGCGAAGCTGTACCAAAGGAATGATTCACCCCTCCACTTT. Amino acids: CASSGAKLYQRNDSPLHF.

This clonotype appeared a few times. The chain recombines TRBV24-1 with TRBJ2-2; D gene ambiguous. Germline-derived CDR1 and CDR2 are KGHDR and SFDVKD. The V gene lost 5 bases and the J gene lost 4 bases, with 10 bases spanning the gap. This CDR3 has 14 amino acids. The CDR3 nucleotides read TGTGCCACCAGTGTCGGCCTAACCACCGGGGAGCTGTTTTTT. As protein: CATSVGLTTGELFF.

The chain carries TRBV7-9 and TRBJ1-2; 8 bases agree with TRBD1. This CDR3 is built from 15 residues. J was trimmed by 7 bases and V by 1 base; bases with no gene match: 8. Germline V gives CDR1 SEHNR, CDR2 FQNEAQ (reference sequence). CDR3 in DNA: TGTGCCAGCAGCTTAGACCCAGGGGGCGAAGGTGGCTACACCTTC. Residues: CASSLDPGGEGGYTF.

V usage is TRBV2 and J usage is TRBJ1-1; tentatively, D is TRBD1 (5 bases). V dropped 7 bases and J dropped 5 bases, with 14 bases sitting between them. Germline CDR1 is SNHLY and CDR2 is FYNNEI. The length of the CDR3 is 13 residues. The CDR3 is CASNGGTKTEAFF. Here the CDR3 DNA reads TGTGCCAGCAATGGAGGGACGAAGACTGAAGCTTTCTTT. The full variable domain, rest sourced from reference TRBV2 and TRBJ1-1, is EPEVTQTPSHQVTQMGQEVILRCVPISNHLYFYWYRQILGQKVEFLVSFYNNEISEKSEIFDDQFSVERPDGSNFTLKIRSTKLEDSAMYFCASNGGTKTEAFFGQGTRLTVV.